The source of this TCR beta chain is a study of T cell changes during pregnancy in multiple sclerosis. The protocol was immunoSEQ multiplex PCR, while the TCRdb copy is restricted to in-frame clones and leaves out a portion. The sample holds some 77,000 clones, approximately 89% seen once. This CDR3 has 12 residues. The V end lost 4 bases, the J end lost 6 bases, and 7 bases lay between the germline ends. Germline CDR1 is SGHTA and CDR2 is FQGNSA. This sequence originates from a female donor with multiple sclerosis, enrolled in a pregnancy study. The material was peripheral blood, obtained before pregnancy. J is TRBJ2-4 and V is TRBV7-2, with D uncertain. The CDR3 sequence: CASSSSPNIQYF. The CDR3 DNA reads as TGTGCCAGCAGCTCTTCCCCAAACATTCAGTACTTC.